The rows below give T cell receptor beta chains drawn from one sample of a study of cytomegalovirus exposure and HLA in healthy donors. Profiling relied on immunoSEQ multiplex PCR, and the TCRdb table lists in-frame clones only, not all of them. The table shows some 130,000 clones, with around three quarters occurring only once. Material: PBMCs. All receptors come from a man in his late teens or twenties in good health and CMV-seronegative. Both conserved end residues are part of each CDR3. Each record gives: CDR3 length, V gene, clone size, J gene, D gene, CDR3 DNA, CDR3 protein. The D gene is left open where the match is weak. Clone size, where shown, is once, few, many, or a class for clones that have expanded.

14	TRBV2	few	TRBJ2-1	TRBD2	TGTGCCAGCAGTGCGACTAGCGGCTACAATGAGCAGTTCTTC	CASSATSGYNEQFF
15	TRBV19	.	TRBJ2-7	TRBD2	TGTGCCAGTAGTCGGACTAGCGGAAGCTCCTACGAGCAGTACTTC	CASSRTSGSSYEQYF
14	TRBV9	.	TRBJ2-3	TRBD2	TGTGCCAGCAGCCAGGGACTAGCAGCAGATACGCAGTATTTT	CASSQGLAADTQYF
14	TRBV19	.	TRBJ2-7	.	TGTGCCAGTAGCGACAGTGGTCCTCTCTACGAGCAGTACTTC	CASSDSGPLYEQYF
13	TRBV6-5	.	TRBJ2-3	.	TGTGCCAGCAGGAGAACTAGGGCAGATACGCAGTATTTT	CASRRTRADTQYF
16	TRBV5-1	.	TRBJ2-2	TRBD2	TGCGCCAGCAGCCAGCTGACTAGCGGGATTACCGGGGAGCTGTTTTTT	CASSQLTSGITGELFF
14	TRBV7-9	.	TRBJ2-7	.	TGTGCCAGCAGCTTTTGGACTACCTCCCACGAGCAGTACTTC	CASSFWTTSHEQYF
13	TRBV6-5	few	TRBJ1-1	.	TGTGCCAGCAGTTACGAGGGAGGCACTGAAGCTTTCTTT	CASSYEGGTEAFF
16	TRBV28	.	TRBJ2-7	TRBD2	TGTGCCAGCAGTTTAATTAGGCGGGAGACCGCCTACGAGCAGTACTTC	CASSLIRRETAYEQYF
18	TRBV4-3	.	TRBJ2-2	TRBD2	TGCGCCAGCAGCCAAGAACTGGTGAGATTAGCGGGAGCCGGGGAGCTGTTTTTT	CASSQELVRLAGAGELFF
19	TRBV4-1	.	TRBJ2-3	TRBD2	TGCGCCAGCAGCCAAGTGACGGGAGGGCCTATTATCGGCACAGATACGCAGTATTTT	CASSQVTGGPIIGTDTQYF
11	TRBV28	.	TRBJ1-2	.	TGTGCCAGCAGTGTCAGGGATGTCTACACCTTC	CASSVRDVYTF
13	TRBV6-5	.	TRBJ2-7	TRBD2	TGTGCCAGCAGTTCGACTAGCGGTTACGAGCAGTACTTC	CASSSTSGYEQYF
15	TRBV6-5	few	TRBJ2-7	TRBD2	TGTGCCAGCAGTTACGAGGCAGGACTAGACTACGAGCAGTACTTC	CASSYEAGLDYEQYF
16	TRBV18	.	TRBJ1-1	TRBD1	TGTGCCAGCTCACCCCCACAGGGGACGAGGAACACTGAAGCTTTCTTT	CASSPPQGTRNTEAFF
13	TRBV4-1	.	TRBJ2-1	.	TGCGCCAGCAGCCAAGGGACTTCCAATGAGCAGTTCTTC	CASSQGTSNEQFF